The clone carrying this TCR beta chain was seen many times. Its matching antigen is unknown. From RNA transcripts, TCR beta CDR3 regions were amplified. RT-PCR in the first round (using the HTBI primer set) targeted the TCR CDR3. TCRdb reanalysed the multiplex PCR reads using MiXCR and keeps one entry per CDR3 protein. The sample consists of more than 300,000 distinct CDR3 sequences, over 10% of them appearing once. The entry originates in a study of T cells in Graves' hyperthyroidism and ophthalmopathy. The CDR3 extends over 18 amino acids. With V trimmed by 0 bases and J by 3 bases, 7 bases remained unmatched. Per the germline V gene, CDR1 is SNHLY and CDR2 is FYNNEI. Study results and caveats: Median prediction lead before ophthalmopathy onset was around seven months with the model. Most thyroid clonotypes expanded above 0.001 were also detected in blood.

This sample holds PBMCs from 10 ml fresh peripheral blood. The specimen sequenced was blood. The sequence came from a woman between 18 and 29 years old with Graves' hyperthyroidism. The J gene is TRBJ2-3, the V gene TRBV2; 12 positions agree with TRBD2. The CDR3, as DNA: TGTGCCAGCAGTGAAGCGCTTCGGCTAGCGGGAGGGACAGATACGCAGTATTTT. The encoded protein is CASSEALRLAGGTDTQYF.